One sample yielded the 9 T cell receptor beta chains listed below, sequenced in a study of T cell responses to AZD1222 COVID-19 vaccine (dated by TCRdb to about 2021). The library was made by the immunoSEQ multiplex PCR assay. Entries here come from immuneACCESS through TCRdb and include only in-frame sequences with V and J called. Some clones fail to appear in such tables; in the studies checked, an unresolved V gene covers under half of the shortfall, and the cause of the remainder is unknown. The sample table shows tens of thousands of clones, and 80% to 95% are seen once. Around 3.2% of the sample rests with the top ten. The meaning of the sample's time point label: about 28 days (+/-7) after the second vaccine dose. This specimen was peripheral blood, taken 28 days after the second AZD1222 dose. The receptors come from an adult who received the AZD1222 COVID-19 vaccine.

The chain has TRBV6-2 or TRBV6-3 and TRBJ1-1; possible D gene TRBD1, 6 bases. Germline V gene lookup returns CDR1 MNHEY and CDR2 SVGEGT. This CDR3 comprises 16 residues. V was trimmed by 0 bases and J by 3 bases, leaving 14 bases between them. The CDR3 DNA reads TGTGCCAGCAGTTACTCCGAGGGGGAGACCGACACTGAAGCTTTCTTT. Translated: CASSYSEGETDTEAFF.

This clone was detected only a few times. The chain uses TRBV28 and TRBJ2-7, with 12 positions matching TRBD1. This CDR3 region has 16 residues. Germline V gene lookup returns CDR1 MDHEN and CDR2 SYDVKM. After removal of 5 bases from V and 5 bases from J, the junction contained 10 bases not matched to a gene. CDR3: CASSPPMGQGAHEQYF. CDR3 DNA sequence: TGTGCCAGCAGTCCCCCAATGGGACAGGGGGCCCACGAGCAGTACTTC.

The chain has TRBV2 and TRBJ1-1; TRBD1 agrees at 7 bases. Germline V gene data show CDR1 as SNHLY and CDR2 as FYNNEI. V dropped 4 bases and J dropped 4; count of bases not matched to a gene: 6. The CDR3 contains 14 residues. The CDR3 DNA reads TGTGCCAGCAGTGGAAACAGGGGAGGCACTGAAGCTTTCTTT. Translated: CASSGNRGGTEAFF.

The gene calls are TRBV5-1 and TRBJ1-6; D might be TRBD1 (5 bases). The V end lost 1 base, the J end lost 8 bases, and 13 bases lay between the germline ends. CDR1 is SGHRS and CDR2 is YFSETQ in the germline V gene. The CDR3 consists of 15 residues. The DNA for the CDR3 is TGCGCCAGCAGCTTGATCGGGGCGCGGGATTCACCCCTCCACTTT. Residues: CASSLIGARDSPLHF.

The rearrangement joins TRBV6-6 to TRBJ1-2; TRBD1 matches 7 bases. The CDR3 covers 16 residues. J gave up 2 bases and V 4 bases, and 10 bases lay outside the gene matches. CDR1 MNHNY and CDR2 SVGAGI come from the germline V gene (reference sequence). For the CDR3, the DNA is TGTGCCAGCAGTTCGACGACAGGGAGAGCAAACTATGGCTACACCTTC. Encoded protein: CASSSTTGRANYGYTF.

The rearrangement links TRBV6-5 to TRBJ1-1; possibly TRBD1 for D (6 bases). CDR1 MNHEY and CDR2 SVGAGI come from the germline V gene. Trimming took off 5 bases at V and 5 bases at J, with 12 bases between the two ends. This CDR3 has 13 residues. The CDR3 sequence: CASSRGRETEAFF. The CDR3 DNA is TGTGCCAGCAGTCGGGGGCGGGAAACTGAAGCTTTCTTT.

The chain links TRBV5-5 to TRBJ1-1; D gene unclear. V was pared by 0 bases and J by 1 base, with 4 bases between. The CDR3 covers 13 residues. Looked up from germline, CDR1 is SGHKS and CDR2 is YYEKEE (reference sequence). The DNA of the CDR3 is TGTGCCAGCAGCTTGGCCGGGAACACTGAAGCTTTCTTT. Its protein product is CASSLAGNTEAFF.

For the CDR3, the DNA is TGTGCCAGCAGTTTCTCGTGGCAAACTGAAGCTTTCTTT. Translation: CASSFSWQTEAFF. This chain links TRBV12-3 or TRBV12-4 with TRBJ1-1; D is unclear. The germline V and J ends were trimmed by 3 bases and 5 bases, with 10 bases remaining between them. The CDR3 runs to 13 residues.

The V gene is TRBV11-3, the J gene TRBJ1-2; unclear D gene. Trimming cost V 6 bases and J 5 bases, with 10 bases left between them. Germline V gene lookup returns CDR1 SGHNT and CDR2 YENEEA. The CDR3 has 12 amino acids. This CDR3 is CASRSEGYGYTF. CDR3 bases: TGTGCCAGCAGATCGGAGGGTTATGGCTACACCTTC.